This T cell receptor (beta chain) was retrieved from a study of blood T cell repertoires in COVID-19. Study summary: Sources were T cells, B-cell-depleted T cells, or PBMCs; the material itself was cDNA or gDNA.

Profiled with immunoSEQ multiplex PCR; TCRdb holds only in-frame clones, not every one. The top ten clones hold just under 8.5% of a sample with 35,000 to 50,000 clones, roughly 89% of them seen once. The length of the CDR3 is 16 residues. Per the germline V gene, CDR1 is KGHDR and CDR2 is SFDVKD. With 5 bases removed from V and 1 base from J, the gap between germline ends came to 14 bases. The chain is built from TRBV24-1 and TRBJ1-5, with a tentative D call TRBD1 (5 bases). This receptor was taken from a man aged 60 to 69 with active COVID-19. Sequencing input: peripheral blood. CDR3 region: CATSGPETGSNQPQHF. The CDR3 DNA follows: TGTGCCACCAGTGGTCCAGAAACAGGCAGCAATCAGCCCCAGCATTTT.